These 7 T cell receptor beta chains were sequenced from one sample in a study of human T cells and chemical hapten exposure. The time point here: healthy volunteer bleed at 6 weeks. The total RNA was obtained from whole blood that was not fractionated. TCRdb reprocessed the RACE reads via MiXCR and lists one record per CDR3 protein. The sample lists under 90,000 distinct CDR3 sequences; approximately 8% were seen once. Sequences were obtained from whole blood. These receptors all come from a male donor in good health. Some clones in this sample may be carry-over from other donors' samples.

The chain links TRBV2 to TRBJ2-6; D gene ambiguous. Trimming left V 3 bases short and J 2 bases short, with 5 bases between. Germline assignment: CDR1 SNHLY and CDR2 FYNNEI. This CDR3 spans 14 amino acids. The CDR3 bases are TGTGCCAGCAGTGAGTTTACTGGGGCCAACGTCCTGACTTTC. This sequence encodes CASSEFTGANVLTF.

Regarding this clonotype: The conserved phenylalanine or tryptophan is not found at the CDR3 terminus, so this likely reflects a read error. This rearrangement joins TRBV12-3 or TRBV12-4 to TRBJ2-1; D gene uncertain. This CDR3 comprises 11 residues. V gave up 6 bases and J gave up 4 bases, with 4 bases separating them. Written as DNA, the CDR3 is TGTGCCAGCAGCCTATACAATGAGCAGTTCTCC. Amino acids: CASSLYNEQFS.

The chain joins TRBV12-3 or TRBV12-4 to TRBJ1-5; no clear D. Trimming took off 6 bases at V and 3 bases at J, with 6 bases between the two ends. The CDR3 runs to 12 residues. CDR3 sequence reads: CASSQSNQPQHF. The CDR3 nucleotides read TGTGCCAGCAGCCAATCCAATCAGCCCCAGCATTTT.

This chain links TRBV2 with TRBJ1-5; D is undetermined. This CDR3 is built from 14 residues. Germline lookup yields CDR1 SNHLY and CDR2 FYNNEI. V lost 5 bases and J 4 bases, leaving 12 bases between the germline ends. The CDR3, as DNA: TGTGCCAGCAGTCCCGTGGCCTTAAATCAGCCCCAGCATTTT. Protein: CASSPVALNQPQHF.

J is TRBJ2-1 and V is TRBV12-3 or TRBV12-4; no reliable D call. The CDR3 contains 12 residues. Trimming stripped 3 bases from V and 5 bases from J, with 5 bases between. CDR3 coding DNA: TGTGCCAGCAGTTTCGGAAACAATGAGCAGTTCTTC. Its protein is CASSFGNNEQFF.

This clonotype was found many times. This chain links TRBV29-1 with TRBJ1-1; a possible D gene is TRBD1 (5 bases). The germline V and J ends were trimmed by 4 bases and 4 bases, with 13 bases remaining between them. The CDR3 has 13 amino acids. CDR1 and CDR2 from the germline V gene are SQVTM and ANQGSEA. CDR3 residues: CSVAQSQGTEAFF. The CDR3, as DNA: TGCAGCGTTGCACAGTCTCAGGGCACTGAAGCTTTCTTT. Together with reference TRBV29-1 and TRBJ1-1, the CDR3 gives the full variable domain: SAVISQKPSRDICQRGTSLTIQCQVDSQVTMMFWYRQQPGQSLTLIATANQGSEATYESGFVIDKFPISRPNLTFSTLTVSNMSPEDSSIYLCSVAQSQGTEAFFGQGTRLTVV.

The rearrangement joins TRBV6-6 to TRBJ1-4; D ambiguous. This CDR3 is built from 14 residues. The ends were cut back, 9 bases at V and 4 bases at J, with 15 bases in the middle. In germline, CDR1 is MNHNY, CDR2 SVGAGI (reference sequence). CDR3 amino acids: CASFPDGINEKLFF. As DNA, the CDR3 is TGTGCCAGTTTCCCGGACGGAATTAATGAAAAACTGTTTTTT.